Each of the 9 T cell receptor beta chains below was sequenced from the same sample in a study of response to subunit inactivated influenza vaccine. TCRdb itself ran the RT-PCR reads through MiXCR, one entry per CDR3 protein. This sample has about 530,000 distinct CDR3 sequences, with over 9.5% found just once. Sequenced material: PBMCs from blood, taken on the day of vaccination. These receptors were taken from a man aged 50 or older who received an inactivated influenza vaccine.

This rearrangement joins TRBV6-1 to TRBJ2-2; D gene ambiguous. Germline values: CDR1 MNHNS, CDR2 SASEGT. This CDR3 spans 16 amino acids. Trimming removed 4 bases at V and 0 bases at J, with 12 bases between. Here the CDR3 reads CASSASTTANTGELFF. As DNA, the CDR3 is TGTGCCAGCAGTGCGTCGACGACCGCGAACACCGGGGAGCTGTTTTTT.

This clonotype turned up a few times. The chain combines TRBV7-2 with TRBJ2-7; 11 nucleotides match TRBD2. Per the germline V gene, CDR1 is SGHTA and CDR2 is FQGNSA. V shed 4 bases, J shed 3 bases, and the junction held 8 bases outside the gene matches. This CDR3 contains 16 residues. Written as DNA, the CDR3 is TGTGCCAGCAGCTCTACTAGCGGGAGAGGTTTCTACGAGCAGTACTTC. This sequence encodes CASSSTSGRGFYEQYF.

V and J are TRBV28 and TRBJ2-7; D is possibly TRBD1 (5 bases). Judging by the DNA end, TRBJ2-1 fits better; the J call may be wrong. The CDR3 totals 11 residues. Looked up from germline, CDR1 is MDHEN and CDR2 is SYDVKM. CDR3 nucleotides: TGTGCCAGCAGTGGACATTACGAGCAGTTCTTC. Protein product: CASSGHYEQFF.

This clonotype was picked up many times. V and J are TRBV10-3 and TRBJ1-2, with 8 positions matching TRBD1. The trim removed 4 bases at V and 7 bases at J, leaving 14 bases unmatched. CDR1 is ENHRY and CDR2 is SYGVKD in the germline V gene. CDR3 length equals 16 residues. Here the CDR3 DNA reads TGTGCCATCAGTGTTGGGGTGGGGACAGGCGATTCTGGCTACACCTTC. Translation gives CAISVGVGTGDSGYTF.

This clonotype appeared a few times. This chain connects TRBV5-5 to TRBJ2-5; TRBD1 matches at 10 bases. This CDR3 region has 16 residues. Trimming took 2 bases from V and 5 from J; bases not matched to a gene: 9. CDR1 SGHKS and CDR2 YYEKEE come from the germline V gene (reference sequence). The CDR3 bases are TGTGCCAGCAGCTTAATCCCGGGACAGGGGTGGGAGACCCAGTACTTC. It encodes CASSLIPGQGWETQYF.

V is TRBV4-3 and J is TRBJ2-3, with 11 bases fitting TRBD2. V was pared by 4 bases and J by 10 bases, with 13 bases of the junction left unmatched. The germline V gene encodes CDR1 LGHNA and CDR2 YSLEER. The CDR3 extends over 16 amino acids. CDR3 sequence: CASSPGTSGTGSAQYF. The CDR3, as DNA: TGCGCCAGCAGCCCCGGGACTAGCGGTACGGGGTCGGCGCAGTATTTT.

The gene calls are TRBV6-6 and TRBJ2-2; D is perhaps TRBD1 or TRBD2 (5 bases each). Trimming removed 4 bases from V and 6 bases from J, with 9 bases in between. The CDR3 spans 13 residues. Germline-derived CDR1 and CDR2 are MNHNY and SVGAGI (reference sequence). CDR3 sequence (DNA): TGTGCCAGCAGTTGGAGGACATCCGGGGAGCTGTTTTTT. Translating it yields CASSWRTSGELFF.

A few counts support this clonotype. The CDR3 DNA follows: TGTGCCAGCAGTTTAGCAATCAGGGAGCCCCAGTACTTC. Translated, it gives CASSLAIREPQYF. This chain links TRBV12-3 or TRBV12-4 with TRBJ2-5, with D possibly called TRBD1 or TRBD2 (5 bases each). This CDR3 is 13 amino acids long. The V end lost 0 bases, the J end lost 9 bases, and 11 bases lay between the germline ends.

This rearrangement joins TRBV7-3 to TRBJ2-2, with 12 bases identical to TRBD2. The V segment lost 5 bases and the J segment 3 bases; nucleotides outside the gene matches: 7. CDR1 is SGHTA and CDR2 is FQGTGA in the germline V gene. This CDR3 comprises 17 residues. CDR3 amino acids: CASSVLTSGRYTGELFF. CDR3 coding DNA: TGTGCCAGCAGCGTCCTGACTAGCGGGAGATACACCGGGGAGCTGTTTTTT.